Sequencing of this T cell receptor (beta chain) was carried out in a study of T cells in Graves' hyperthyroidism and ophthalmopathy. Turning to the study itself: Initial diagnosis, before any treatment, was when peripheral blood was collected. Overall study results and limits: Within blood appeared most thyroid clonotypes that had expanded above 0.001.

Comments on this clonotype: Antigen unknown.

The CDR3 regions of TCR beta were amplified from RNA transcripts. The HTBI primer set drove a first-round RT-PCR of the TCR CDR3. TCRdb reprocessed the multiplex PCR reads with MiXCR, giving one entry per CDR3 protein. This table holds some 500,000 distinct CDR3 sequences, approximately 15% found once. The sequenced sample consisted of blood. The sequence was collected from a woman under 30 with Graves' hyperthyroidism.

CDR3 in amino acids: CASKAGTGPSPLHF. Here the CDR3 DNA reads TGTGCCAGCAAAGCCGGGACAGGGCCCTCACCCCTCCACTTT. V gene TRBV6-1 combines with J gene TRBJ1-6; 9 bases line up with TRBD1. Germline CDR1 reads MNHNS; CDR2 reads SASEGT. The CDR3 totals 14 residues. V was clipped by 7 bases and J by 10 bases; unmatched bases: 8.